The present T cell receptor beta chain was sequenced within a study of cytomegalovirus exposure and HLA in healthy donors. PCR primers comprised 60 Vbeta and 13 Jbeta primers. Profiling relied on immunoSEQ multiplex PCR, and the TCRdb table lists in-frame clones only, not all of them. The sample records 150,000 to 200,000 clones, about three quarters being singletons. V was clipped by 7 bases and J by 9 bases; unmatched bases: 14. The CDR3 sequence is 15 residues long. Germline assignment: CDR1 LNHDA and CDR2 SQIVND (reference sequence). The clonotype comes from a woman aged 40-49 years in good health and CMV-seronegative. V usage is TRBV19 and J usage is TRBJ1-3, with TRBD1 matching over 8 bases. Source material: PBMCs. CDR3 amino acids: CASTPPDRGLGTIYF. The CDR3 DNA is TGTGCCAGTACCCCCCCCGACAGGGGCCTAGGCACCATATATTTT.